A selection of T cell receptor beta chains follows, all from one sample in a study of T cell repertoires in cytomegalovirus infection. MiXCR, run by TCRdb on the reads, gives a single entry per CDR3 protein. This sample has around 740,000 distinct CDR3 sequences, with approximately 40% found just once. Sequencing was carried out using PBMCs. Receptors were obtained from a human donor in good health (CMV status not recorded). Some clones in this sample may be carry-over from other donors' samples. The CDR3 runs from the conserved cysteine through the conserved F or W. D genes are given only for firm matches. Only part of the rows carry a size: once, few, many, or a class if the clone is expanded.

TGCGCCAGCAGCCAAGATGGCTTGACAGGGGGTACCGGGGAGCTGTTTTTT | CASSQDGLTGGTGELFF | TRBD1 | 17 | NA | TRBJ2-2 | TRBV4-1
TGTGCCAGTAGTAGACTTTCGAGCTCCTACAATGAGCAGTTCTTC | CASSRLSSSYNEQFF | NA | 15 | few | TRBJ2-1 | TRBV19
TGTGCCAGCAACGTCCTAGCGGGAGGGCCAAGGGGTACATACGAGCAGTACTTC | CASNVLAGGPRGTYEQYF | TRBD2 | 18 | few | TRBJ2-7 | TRBV25-1
TGTGCCAGTAGTACCCTACAGCTTACAGCTTTCTTT | CASSTLQLTAFF | NA | 12 | NA | TRBJ1-1 | TRBV19
TGTGCCAGCAGGACGGGACAGCTTAATTCACCCCTCCACTTT | CASRTGQLNSPLHF | TRBD1 | 14 | NA | TRBJ1-6 | TRBV27
TGTGCCAGCAGTAGGGAGGGACTAGCGGGGGCACATAACGAAAATGAGCAGTTCTTC | CASSREGLAGAHNENEQFF | TRBD2 | 19 | NA | TRBJ2-1 | TRBV11-2
TGTGCCAGCAGTTCAAGCGGCCCGGTTGGGACCCAGTACTTC | CASSSSGPVGTQYF | NA | 14 | NA | TRBJ2-5 | TRBV6-5
TGTGCCAGCAGTTCACGGGACAGGGGACACAATGAGCAGTTCTTC | CASSSRDRGHNEQFF | TRBD1 | 15 | few | TRBJ2-1 | TRBV6-2/TRBV6-3
TGTGCCAGCAGCCCCCTCCGACCGGGACACATGAATGAGACCCAGTACTTC | CASSPLRPGHMNETQYF | NA | 17 | NA | TRBJ2-5 | TRBV7-6
TGTGCCAGTAGTATAGGAATATACAGCTTGAACACTGAAGCTTTCTTT | CASSIGIYSLNTEAFF | NA | 16 | NA | TRBJ1-1 | TRBV19
TGTGCCAGCAGAACCGGGACATTCAACACTGAAGCTTTCTTT | CASRTGTFNTEAFF | NA | 14 | few | TRBJ1-1 | TRBV7-8
TGCAGCGCCCCGGCGTTGAGTGGGGGGGGCTACACCTTC | CSAPALSGGGYTF | NA | 13 | NA | TRBJ1-2 | TRBV29-1